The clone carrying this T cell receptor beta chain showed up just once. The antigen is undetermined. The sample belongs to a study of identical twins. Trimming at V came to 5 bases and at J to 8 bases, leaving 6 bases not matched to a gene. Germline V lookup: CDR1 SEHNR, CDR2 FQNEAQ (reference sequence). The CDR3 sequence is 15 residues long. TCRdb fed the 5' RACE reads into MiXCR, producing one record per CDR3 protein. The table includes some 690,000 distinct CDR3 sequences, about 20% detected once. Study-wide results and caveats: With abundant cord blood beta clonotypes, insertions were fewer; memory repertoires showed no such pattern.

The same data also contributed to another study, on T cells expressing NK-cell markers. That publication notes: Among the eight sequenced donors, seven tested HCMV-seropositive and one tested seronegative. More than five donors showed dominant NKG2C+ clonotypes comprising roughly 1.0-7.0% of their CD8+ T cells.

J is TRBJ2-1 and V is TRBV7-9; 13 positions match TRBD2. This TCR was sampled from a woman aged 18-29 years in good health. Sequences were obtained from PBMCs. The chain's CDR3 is CASSQTSGRSDEQFF. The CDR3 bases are TGTGCCAGCAGCCAGACTAGCGGGAGGTCGGATGAGCAGTTCTTC.